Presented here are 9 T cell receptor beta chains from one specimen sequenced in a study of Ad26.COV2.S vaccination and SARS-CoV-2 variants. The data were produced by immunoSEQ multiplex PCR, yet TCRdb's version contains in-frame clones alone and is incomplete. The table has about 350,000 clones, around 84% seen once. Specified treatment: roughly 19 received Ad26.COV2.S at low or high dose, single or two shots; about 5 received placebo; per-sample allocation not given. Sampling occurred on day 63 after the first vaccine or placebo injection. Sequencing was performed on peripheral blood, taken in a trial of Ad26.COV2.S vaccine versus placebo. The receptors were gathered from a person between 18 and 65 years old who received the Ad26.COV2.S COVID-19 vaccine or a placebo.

The CDR3 protein is CASSRHSGGATYNEQFF. The CDR3 DNA reads as TGTGCCAGTAGTAGACATAGCGGGGGGGCCACATACAATGAGCAGTTCTTC. This rearrangement joins TRBV19 to TRBJ2-1; 11 bases agree with TRBD2. V was clipped by 4 bases and J by 4 bases; unmatched bases: 9. The CDR3 contains 17 residues. CDR1 is LNHDA, CDR2 SQIVND, per germline (reference sequence).

The CDR3 region is CASSQSPGQGGYGYTF. The CDR3 coding sequence is TGCGCCAGCAGCCAATCACCCGGACAGGGAGGCTATGGCTACACCTTC. The V and J genes are TRBV4-3 and TRBJ1-2, with TRBD1 matching over 8 bases. This CDR3 contains 16 residues. V lost 2 bases and J lost 4; bases outside the gene matches: 9. Germline CDR1 and CDR2: LGHNA and YSLEER.

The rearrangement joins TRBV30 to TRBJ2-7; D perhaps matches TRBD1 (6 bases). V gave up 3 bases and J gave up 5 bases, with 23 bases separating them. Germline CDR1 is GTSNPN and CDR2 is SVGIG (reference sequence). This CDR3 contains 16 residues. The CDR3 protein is CAWRGQRGVRKDEQYF. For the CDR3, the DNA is TGTGCCTGGAGGGGACAAAGAGGGGTAAGGAAGGACGAGCAGTACTTC. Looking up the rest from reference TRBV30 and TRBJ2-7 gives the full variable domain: SQTIHQWPATLVQPVGSPLSLECTVEGTSNPNLYWYRQAAGRGLQLLFYSVGIGQISSEVPQNLSASRPQDRQFILSSKKLLLSDSGFYLCAWRGQRGVRKDEQYFGPGTRLTVT.

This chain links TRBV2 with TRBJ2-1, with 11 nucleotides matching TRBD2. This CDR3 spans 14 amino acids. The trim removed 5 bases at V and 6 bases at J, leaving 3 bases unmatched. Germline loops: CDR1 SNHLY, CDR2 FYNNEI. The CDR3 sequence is CASSRGTSGNEQFF. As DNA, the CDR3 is TGTGCCAGCAGTCGGGGGACTAGCGGCAATGAGCAGTTCTTC.

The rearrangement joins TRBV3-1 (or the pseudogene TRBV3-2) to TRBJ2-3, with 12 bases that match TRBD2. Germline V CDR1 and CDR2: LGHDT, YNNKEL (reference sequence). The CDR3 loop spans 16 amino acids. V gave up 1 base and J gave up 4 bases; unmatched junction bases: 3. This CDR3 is CASSQASGRAADTQYF. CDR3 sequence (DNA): TGTGCCAGCAGCCAAGCTAGCGGGAGGGCCGCAGATACGCAGTATTTT.

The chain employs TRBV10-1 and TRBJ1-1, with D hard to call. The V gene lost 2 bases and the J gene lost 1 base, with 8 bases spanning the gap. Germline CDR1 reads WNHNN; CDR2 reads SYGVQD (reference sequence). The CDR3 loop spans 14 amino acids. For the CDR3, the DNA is TGCGCCAGCAGTGAGCGGCAGGCGAACACTGAAGCTTTCTTT. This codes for CASSERQANTEAFF.

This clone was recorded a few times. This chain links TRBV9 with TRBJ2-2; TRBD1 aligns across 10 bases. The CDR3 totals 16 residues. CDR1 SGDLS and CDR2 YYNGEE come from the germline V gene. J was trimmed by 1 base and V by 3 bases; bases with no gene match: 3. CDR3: CASSDWTGGNTGELFF. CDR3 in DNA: TGTGCCAGCAGCGACTGGACAGGGGGGAACACCGGGGAGCTGTTTTTT.

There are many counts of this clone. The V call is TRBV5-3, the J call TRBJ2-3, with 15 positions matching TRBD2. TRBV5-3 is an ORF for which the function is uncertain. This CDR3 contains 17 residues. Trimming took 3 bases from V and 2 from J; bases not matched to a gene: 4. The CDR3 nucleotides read TGTGCCAGAAGCTCTGGACTAGCGGGGGGGTACACAGATACGCAGTATTTT. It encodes CARSSGLAGGYTDTQYF.

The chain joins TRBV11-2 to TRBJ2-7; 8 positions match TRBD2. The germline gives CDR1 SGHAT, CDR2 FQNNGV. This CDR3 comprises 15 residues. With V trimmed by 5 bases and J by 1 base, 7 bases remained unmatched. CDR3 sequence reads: CASSPGVAGSYEQYF. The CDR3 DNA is TGTGCCAGCAGCCCCGGGGTAGCGGGGTCCTACGAGCAGTACTTC.